These 25 T cell receptor beta chains originate from one sample sequenced in a study of metastatic and nonmetastatic thyroid tumors. TCRdb reprocessed the PCR reads via MiXCR. Among roughly 75,000 clones, around an eighth were seen once, and the ten largest hold over 7%. Ahead of thyroid surgery, no patient had received treatment of any kind. The sequencing input was tumor tissue. The source is a female donor with papillary thyroid cancer or a benign thyroid nodule (not recorded which). Some clones in this sample may be carry-over from other donors' samples.

This clone was seen ten or more times. V gene TRBV28 combines with J gene TRBJ2-3; D not resolved. V lost 3 bases and J lost 2, with 3 bases in between. The CDR3 loop spans 12 amino acids. CDR1 and CDR2 (germline): MDHEN, SYDVKM. CDR3: CASSLHTDTQYF. DNA of the CDR3: TGTGCCAGCAGTTTGCACACAGATACGCAGTATTTT.

This clone was observed many times. The chain joins TRBV27 to TRBJ2-5; 10 positions agree with TRBD2. The CDR3 has 15 residues. Trimming at V came to 7 bases and at J to 5 bases, leaving 10 bases not matched to a gene. Germline V CDR1 and CDR2: MNHEY, SMNVEV (reference sequence). The CDR3 sequence is CASKLAGGILETQYF. The CDR3 coding sequence is TGTGCCAGCAAATTAGCGGGAGGTATTTTGGAGACCCAGTACTTC.

The V call is TRBV18, the J call TRBJ1-1; D gene uncertain. V dropped 4 bases and J dropped 6 bases, with 6 bases sitting between them. Per germline, CDR1 KGHSH and CDR2 LQKENI. The CDR3 sequence is 11 residues long. The CDR3 DNA follows: TGTGCCAGCTCACAAAGCGCTGAAGCTTTCTTT. Residues: CASSQSAEAFF.

Of note for this clone: This may come from a read error, since a much larger clone is one base off. Additional DNA sequences in this sample encode the identical CDR3. The chain recombines TRBV11-2 with TRBJ2-2; 15 bases map to TRBD2. J lost 3 bases, V lost 9 bases, and 14 bases had no gene match. The length of the CDR3 is 19 residues. The germline gives CDR1 SGHAT, CDR2 FQNNGV. CDR3 residues: CASSPRTSGRVRHTGELFF. The CDR3 nucleotides are TGTGCCAGTAGCCCAAGGACTAGCGGGAGGGTAAGGCACACCGGGGAGCTGTTTTTT.

This clone was counted at least ten times. Other DNA sequences from this sample encode an identical CDR3 as well. The V call is TRBV4-2, the J call TRBJ2-5; D possibly matches TRBD1 or TRBD2 (5 bases each). Per germline, CDR1 LGHNA and CDR2 YNFKEQ. The V end was cut by 1 base, the J end by 0 bases, with 15 bases between. This CDR3 is built from 17 residues. The CDR3 spells CASSQAAGATYQETQYF. The DNA of the CDR3 is TGTGCCAGCAGCCAAGCGGCCGGGGCCACGTACCAAGAGACCCAGTACTTC.

Regarding this clone: A much larger clone differs by one base, so this may be a read error. The chain recombines TRBV7-3 with TRBJ2-3; 7 positions match TRBD1. Germline CDR1 and CDR2: SGHTA and FQGTGA. The CDR3 length is 14 residues. V shed 2 bases, J shed 7 bases, and the junction held 6 bases outside the gene matches. CDR3 sequence: CASSLDDRVHTQYF. The CDR3 coding sequence is TGTGCCAGCAGCTTAGACGACAGGGTTCATACGCAGTATTTT.

This clone was picked up many times. The chain couples TRBV20-1 to TRBJ2-2; D not resolved. The V and J ends lost 3 bases and 2 bases respectively, with 7 bases between them. Germline-derived CDR1 and CDR2 are DFQATT and SNEGSKA (reference sequence). This CDR3 has 13 residues. In nucleotides, the CDR3 is TGCAGTGCTAGTTATGGAAACACCGGGGAGCTGTTTTTT. Protein sequence: CSASYGNTGELFF.

There are many counts of this clone. CDR3 protein: CASSLDRNTEAFF. The CDR3 nucleotides read TGCGCCAGCAGCTTGGACAGGAACACTGAAGCTTTCTTT. V and J are TRBV5-1 and TRBJ1-1; no clear D gene. Looked up from germline, CDR1 is SGHRS and CDR2 is YFSETQ. The ends were cut back, 0 bases at V and 1 base at J, with 4 bases in the middle. This CDR3 is built from 13 residues.

About this clone: A read error may explain this, as a much larger clone is one base away. The sample contains more than one DNA sequence encoding this CDR3. The rearrangement joins TRBV11-1 to TRBJ2-7; possible D gene TRBD1, 5 bases. V dropped 5 bases and J dropped 3 bases, with 23 bases sitting between them. Germline V gene lookup returns CDR1 SGHAT and CDR2 FQDESV (reference sequence). The CDR3 contains 17 residues. DNA for the CDR3: TGTGCCAGCAGCCGCACCGGTCCCCCAGGGCAAGGCTACGAGCAGTACTTC. This encodes CASSRTGPPGQGYEQYF.

There are a few counts of this clone. The chain joins TRBV9 to TRBJ1-4; perhaps TRBD1 as D (5 bases). The CDR3 totals 17 residues. Germline values: CDR1 SGDLS, CDR2 YYNGEE. Trimming took off 3 bases at V and 4 bases at J, with 19 bases between the two ends. CDR3 nucleotides: TGTGCCAGCAGCGGGCGCCTGGCAGGGTGGGATAATGAAAAACTGTTTTTT. Translating it yields CASSGRLAGWDNEKLFF.

This clone was observed a handful of times. A much more abundant neighbour one base away suggests this may be a read error. In the same sample, other DNA sequences code for this CDR3. The J gene is TRBJ2-7, the V gene TRBV5-1; 8 nucleotides line up with TRBD2. CDR3 length: 14 amino acids. Germline V gives CDR1 SGHRS, CDR2 YFSETQ. J lost 5 bases, V lost 1 base, and 5 bases had no gene match. The CDR3 nucleotides are TGCGCCAGCAGCTTGTCCGGACTAGCCCACGAGCAGTACTTC. It encodes CASSLSGLAHEQYF.

This clone has a count of ten or more. The chain combines TRBV20-1 with TRBJ2-1; D may correspond to TRBD1 or TRBD2 (6 bases each). The CDR3 has 18 amino acids. The V end was cut by 0 bases, the J end by 3 bases, with 21 bases between. Germline CDR1 and CDR2: DFQATT and SNEGSKA (reference sequence). The CDR3 sequence is CSARDPRGGQTYYNEQFF. Here the CDR3 DNA reads TGCAGTGCTAGAGACCCACGAGGGGGGCAAACCTACTACAATGAGCAGTTCTTC.

This clone was counted many times. CDR3 residues: CASSLENEQYF. DNA of the CDR3: TGTGCCAGCAGCTTAGAGAACGAGCAGTACTTC. V usage is TRBV7-9 and J usage is TRBJ2-7; D is uncertain. Germline V gene data show CDR1 as SEHNR and CDR2 as FQNEAQ (reference sequence). This CDR3 is 11 amino acids long. V lost 1 base to trimming and J lost 5 bases, with 3 bases between them.

This clone has at least ten counts. J is TRBJ1-3 and V is TRBV20-1; no reliable D call. V lost 0 bases and J lost 2, with 8 bases in between. CDR1 is DFQATT and CDR2 is SNEGSKA in the germline V gene (reference sequence). The CDR3 has 14 amino acids. The CDR3 coding sequence is TGCAGTGCTAGAGATCAGTCAACTGGAAACACCATATATTTT. Amino acid sequence: CSARDQSTGNTIYF.

This clone was observed a few times. The V and J genes are TRBV6-1 and TRBJ2-7; 10 bases map to TRBD2. The germline gives CDR1 MNHNS, CDR2 SASEGT. This CDR3 region has 17 residues. The V gene end was trimmed by 6 bases and the J gene end by 4 bases; junction bases not matched to a gene: 15. This CDR3 reads CASSLSTASGGLYEQYF. Here the CDR3 DNA reads TGTGCCAGCAGCCTTTCGACTGCTAGCGGGGGACTGTACGAGCAGTACTTC.

This clone was observed many times. This rearrangement joins TRBV9 to TRBJ2-3; D is perhaps TRBD1 (6 bases). Germline assignment: CDR1 SGDLS and CDR2 YYNGEE. V was trimmed by 3 bases and J by 6 bases, leaving 11 bases between them. There are 13 residues in the CDR3. DNA for the CDR3: TGTGCCAGCAGCGACGGCACAGGGGATACGCAGTATTTT. Protein sequence: CASSDGTGDTQYF.

Remarks on this clone: A read error may explain this, as a much larger clone is one base away. The chain carries TRBV25-1 and TRBJ1-1; TRBD1 might be the D (6 bases). The CDR3 contains 12 residues. Germline-derived CDR1 and CDR2 are MGHDK and SYGVNS. CDR3 nucleotides: TGTTCCAGCAGTGACAGGAGGTGGGGGGCTTTCTTT. Residues: CSSSDRRWGAFF.

This clone was observed at least ten times. V usage is TRBV7-3 and J usage is TRBJ2-1; D gene unclear. The CDR3 sequence is 14 residues long. Germline loops: CDR1 SGHTA, CDR2 FQGTGA. V was clipped by 3 bases and J by 5 bases, with 11 bases between them. CDR3 in DNA: TGTGCCAGCAGCTTTCAGGTTCAGGACAATGAGCAGTTCTTC. This codes for CASSFQVQDNEQFF.

This clone was recorded a few times. A much larger clonotype is one base distant, so this may be a read error. The CDR3 nucleotides are TGCAGCTCCCTGACTAGCGGTATTGCCTACGAGCAGTACTTC. The encoded protein is CSSLTSGIAYEQYF. The chain links TRBV29-1 to TRBJ2-7; 9 bases align to TRBD2. The CDR3 is made up of 14 amino acids. The germline V gene has CDR1 SQVTM and CDR2 ANQGSEA. Trimming at V came to 8 bases and at J to 2 bases, leaving 10 bases not matched to a gene.

On this clone itself: An end of the junction differs from the germline gene, which may be a read error. This chain joins TRBV12-3 or TRBV12-4 and TRBJ1-3, with D unclear. The CDR3 sequence is 15 residues long. CDR3 protein: CASSTGTSSGDTIYF. The CDR3 region has the DNA TGTGCCAGCAGTACCGGCACAAGCTCTGGAGACACCATATATTTT.

This clone has a count of ten or more. The rearrangement uses TRBV24-1 and TRBJ1-2; D ambiguous. This CDR3 contains 16 residues. V lost 1 base, J lost 7 bases, and 18 bases lay in between. CDR1 is KGHDR and CDR2 is SFDVKD in the germline V gene. In DNA form, the CDR3 reads TGTGCCACCAGTGATTTCGGTCCGGGAGGTTCAGGTGGCTACACCTTC. It specifies CATSDFGPGGSGGYTF.

This clone was detected ten times or more. The gene calls are TRBV28 and TRBJ1-1, with D possibly being TRBD1 (5 bases). CDR3 length: 13 residues. In germline, CDR1 is MDHEN, CDR2 SYDVKM. Deletions cut 4 bases from V and 1 base from J, with 7 bases between. CDR3 in amino acids: CASSWGGNTEAFF. The CDR3 DNA sequence: TGTGCCAGCAGTTGGGGGGGGAACACTGAAGCTTTCTTT.

Concerning this clone itself: This clone may be a read error of a much larger clone one base away. V is TRBV2 and J is TRBJ1-4, with TRBD1 matching 8 bases. The germline V gene encodes CDR1 SNHLY and CDR2 FYNNEI. This CDR3 is built from 15 residues. CDR3 bases: TGTGCCAGCAGACCCCCAGGGGGCAGGGATGAAGAACTGTTTTTT. Translating it yields CASRPPGGRDEELFF.

This clone was counted at least ten times. The chain links TRBV6-1 to TRBJ2-3; weak D call: TRBD2 (6 bases). CDR1 and CDR2 from the germline V gene are MNHNS and SASEGT. Trimming removed 6 bases from V and 7 bases from J, with 14 bases in between. The CDR3 sequence is 13 residues long. Here the CDR3 reads CASRPRGMYTQYF. The DNA for the CDR3 is TGTGCCAGCAGACCGCGCGGGATGTATACGCAGTATTTT.

This clone was picked up many times. The chain joins TRBV7-3 to TRBJ2-3; perhaps TRBD2 as D (6 bases). The CDR3 totals 15 residues. Per germline, CDR1 SGHTA and CDR2 FQGTGA. The V gene lost 6 bases and the J gene lost 6 bases, with 19 bases spanning the gap. The CDR3 nucleotides read TGTGCCAGCAGGAGGAGGGGAGACCCGGCTGATACGCAGTATTTT. Amino acid sequence: CASRRRGDPADTQYF.